This T cell receptor (beta chain) was sequenced for a study of blood T cell repertoires in COVID-19. Study details: There were acute and convalescent COVID-19 samples, and they came from the United States, Italy and Spain. Sample material is recorded as cDNA or gDNA derived from T cells, B-cell-depleted T cells, or PBMCs.

Per the study methods: Reference gene primers were amplified, and this amplification served to estimate nucleated cell counts. The table came from immunoSEQ multiplex PCR; TCRdb's copy has only in-frame clones and leaves some out. That table furnishes V, J and clone size, whereas the DNA furnished D and trimming. The sample contains 350,000 to 450,000 clones, roughly 84% of which appear only once. Cohorts were assigned according to the clinical history that participants reported. The CDR3 spans 18 residues. Germline CDR1 SEHNR, CDR2 FQNEAQ (reference sequence). V lost 2 bases to trimming and J lost 4 bases, with 20 bases between them.

V gene TRBV7-9 combines with J gene TRBJ2-2; possibly TRBD2 for D (5 bases). The specimen sequenced was PBMCs or T cells enriched from blood (not recorded which). The receptor's source is a woman aged 18-29 years who had been exposed to COVID-19. The CDR3 DNA reads as TGTGCCAGCAGCTTAATATGGCTAGCACAGATAGGCACCGGGGAGCTGTTTTTT. It yields the protein CASSLIWLAQIGTGELFF.